The 24 T cell receptor beta chains below were found in one sample sequenced in a study of control samples from healthy donors and cancer patients. Profiling relied on immunoSEQ multiplex PCR, and the TCRdb table lists in-frame clones only, not all of them. The profile shows about 120,000 clones, around 89% of them singletons. Sequenced sample: blood. The origin of the receptors is a man between 40 and 49 years old in good health.

This chain uses TRBV24-1 with TRBJ1-5; no definite D call. V lost 5 bases and J 0 bases, leaving 7 bases between the germline ends. The CDR3 runs to 14 residues. The germline V gene has CDR1 KGHDR and CDR2 SFDVKD. CDR3 nucleotides: TGTGCCACCAGTGGGAGCTATAGCAATCAGCCCCAGCATTTT. It encodes CATSGSYSNQPQHF.

The chain recombines TRBV6-5 with TRBJ1-2; D may be TRBD1 (5 bases). V gave up 6 bases and J gave up 5 bases, with 10 bases separating them. Germline V lookup: CDR1 MNHEY, CDR2 SVGAGI. This CDR3 contains 12 residues. The CDR3 coding sequence is TGTGCCAGCAGAGTCGGGGCTTATGGCTACACCTTC. Translated: CASRVGAYGYTF.

This chain uses TRBV2 with TRBJ2-7; 7 nucleotides align to TRBD2. CDR3 size: 15 residues. With V trimmed by 0 bases and J by 3 bases, 5 bases remained unmatched. CDR1 SNHLY and CDR2 FYNNEI come from the germline V gene. This chain's CDR3 is CASSEAKRGFYEQYF. DNA for the CDR3: TGTGCCAGCAGTGAAGCGAAGCGGGGATTCTACGAGCAGTACTTC.

This chain joins TRBV29-1 and TRBJ2-5; no clear D gene. The CDR3 loop spans 13 amino acids. Per germline, CDR1 SQVTM and CDR2 ANQGSEA. Between the trimmed V and J ends, which lost 4 bases and 5 bases, there was a span of 14 bases. The CDR3 protein is CSVVGGVRETQYF. The DNA of the CDR3 is TGCAGCGTTGTCGGTGGAGTCCGGGAGACCCAGTACTTC.

The CDR3 sequence: CATSENRGSGQPQHF. CDR3 bases: TGTGCCACCAGCGAAAACAGGGGCTCTGGGCAGCCCCAGCATTTT. The gene calls are TRBV15 and TRBJ1-5; 7 bases fit TRBD1. Germline CDR1 LNHNV, CDR2 YYDKDF (reference sequence). The CDR3 has 15 residues. The J segment lost 7 bases and the V segment lost 5 bases, leaving 11 bases of the junction unmatched.

V is TRBV19 and J is TRBJ2-1; 8 bases are shared with TRBD1. Per the germline V gene, CDR1 is LNHDA and CDR2 is SQIVND (reference sequence). V was pared by 3 bases and J by 7 bases, with 5 bases of the junction left unmatched. The CDR3 sequence is 14 residues long. The CDR3 loop is CASSIDRGGNEQFF. The CDR3 DNA reads TGTGCCAGTAGTATCGACAGGGGTGGAAATGAGCAGTTCTTC.

This clone was detected a few times. The chain has TRBV18 and TRBJ1-1, with D uncertain. This CDR3 is 12 amino acids long. V lost 0 bases and J lost 4, with 3 bases in between. Germline-derived CDR1 and CDR2 are KGHSH and LQKENI. The CDR3 bases are TGTGCCAGCTCACCACCTTTCACTGAAGCTTTCTTT. This gives the protein CASSPPFTEAFF.

Here the CDR3 DNA reads TGTGCCTGGAGGACAGGAGGGCAGCCCCAGCATTTT. Translated, it gives CAWRTGGQPQHF. V is TRBV30 and J is TRBJ1-5; D is possibly TRBD1 (6 bases). The CDR3 is 12 amino acids. The V and J ends lost 3 bases and 7 bases respectively, with 10 bases between them. CDR1 is GTSNPN, CDR2 SVGIG, per germline (reference sequence).

The chain links TRBV9 to TRBJ1-1; 8 bases are a match to TRBD1. Germline V lookup: CDR1 SGDLS, CDR2 YYNGEE. V trimming: 2 bases; J trimming: 0 bases; junction bases outside the gene matches: 6. The CDR3 covers 16 residues. This CDR3 reads CASSVTGGTLNTEAFF. The CDR3 DNA reads as TGTGCCAGCAGCGTCACAGGGGGGACCTTGAACACTGAAGCTTTCTTT.

The V call is TRBV7-2, the J call TRBJ1-2, with D unresolved. V gave up 1 base and J gave up 8 bases, with 8 bases separating them. The germline V gene encodes CDR1 SGHTA and CDR2 FQGNSA. The CDR3 has 12 amino acids. The CDR3 here is CASSLVFGGYTF. The CDR3 nucleotides read TGTGCCAGCAGCTTAGTTTTTGGCGGCTACACCTTC.

The genes are TRBV28 and TRBJ2-1; 9 bases match TRBD1. Per the germline V gene, CDR1 is MDHEN and CDR2 is SYDVKM. Trimming at V came to 8 bases and at J to 5 bases, leaving 10 bases not matched to a gene. The CDR3 sequence is 15 residues long. Written as DNA, the CDR3 is TGTGCCAGCTTCCGGGGCGGGACAGGGAACAATGAGCAGTTCTTC. Translated: CASFRGGTGNNEQFF. Combining the CDR3 with reference TRBV28 and TRBJ2-1 gives the whole variable domain DVKVTQSSRYLVKRTGEKVFLECVQDMDHENMFWYRQDPGLGLRLIYFSYDVKMKEKGDIPEGYSVSREKKERFSLILESASTNQTSMYLCASFRGGTGNNEQFFGPGTRLTVL.

The gene calls are TRBV11-3 and TRBJ1-1; D remains unclear. The CDR3 runs 13 residues. From germline, CDR1 is SGHNT and CDR2 YENEEA. V lost 1 base and J lost 1, with 4 bases in between. CDR3 DNA: TGTGCCAGCAGCTTAGTCCCGAACACTGAAGCTTTCTTT. This encodes CASSLVPNTEAFF.

The genes are TRBV12-3 or TRBV12-4 and TRBJ1-2; D may be TRBD1 (6 bases). This CDR3 contains 11 residues. Trimming removed 10 bases at V and 3 bases at J, with 9 bases between. The CDR3, as DNA: TGTGCCACGGGACACCACTATGGCTACACCTTC. Its protein product is CATGHHYGYTF.

The J gene is TRBJ2-3, the V gene TRBV12-3 or TRBV12-4; TRBD2 matches 8 bases. CDR3 length: 13 amino acids. V was pared by 10 bases and J by 1 base, with 4 bases of the junction left unmatched. This chain's CDR3 is CATAGARTDTQYF. DNA of the CDR3: TGTGCCACAGCGGGGGCCCGCACAGATACGCAGTATTTT.

The chain couples TRBV10-3 to TRBJ1-5, with D perhaps matching TRBD1 (5 bases). Trimming shortened V by 4 bases and J by 4 bases, and 14 bases separated the two germline ends. CDR1 and CDR2 (germline): ENHRY, SYGVKD. This CDR3 has 15 residues. CDR3 nucleotides: TGTGCCATCAGTGCCCAAGGGGAGAGGAATCAGCCCCAGCATTTT. Translated, it gives CAISAQGERNQPQHF.

The chain is built from TRBV30 and TRBJ1-6; 7 positions agree with TRBD1. CDR1 is GTSNPN, CDR2 SVGIG, per germline (reference sequence). This CDR3 has 15 amino acids. V lost 2 bases and J lost 8; bases outside the gene matches: 9. CDR3 coding DNA: TGTGCCTGGAGTCTTAAGCCTGGGACAGATTCACCCCTCCACTTT. Protein: CAWSLKPGTDSPLHF.

The chain employs TRBV5-4 and TRBJ1-1; maybe TRBD1 (5 bases). The length of the CDR3 is 17 residues. Per germline, CDR1 SGHNT and CDR2 YYREEE (reference sequence). The germline V and J ends were trimmed by 4 bases and 5 bases, with 24 bases remaining between them. DNA of the CDR3: TGTGCCAGCAGCAGAAACCGGGGGGAGGCGGGTAAGACTGAAGCTTTCTTT. Its protein product is CASSRNRGEAGKTEAFF.

This chain connects TRBV7-9 to TRBJ1-2, with TRBD1 matching over 9 bases. Per germline, CDR1 SEHNR and CDR2 FQNEAQ (reference sequence). The ends lost 5 bases at V and 4 bases at J; junction bases unmatched: 8. The CDR3 is 15 amino acids. CDR3 sequence: CASSAAGTGSYGYTF. CDR3 in DNA: TGTGCCAGCAGCGCAGCCGGGACAGGGTCCTATGGCTACACCTTC.

This clone came up a few times. The chain carries TRBV12-3 or TRBV12-4 and TRBJ1-2; possible D gene TRBD1, 6 bases. CDR3 length: 13 residues. V lost 1 base to trimming and J lost 7 bases, with 10 bases between them. The CDR3 reads CASSLVRGSGYTF. CDR3 nucleotides: TGTGCCAGCAGTTTAGTCAGGGGTTCTGGCTACACCTTC.

The V gene is TRBV18, the J gene TRBJ2-3, with TRBD2 matching over 10 bases. The CDR3 length is 15 residues. The V gene end was trimmed by 0 bases and the J gene end by 6 bases; junction bases not matched to a gene: 3. The germline CDR1 and CDR2 sequences are KGHSH and LQKENI. The CDR3 loop is CASSPPGLATDTQYF. The CDR3, as DNA: TGTGCCAGCTCACCACCGGGACTAGCGACCGATACGCAGTATTTT.

A remark on this clone: This same CDR3 is encoded by further DNA sequences in the sample. The chain employs TRBV20-1 and TRBJ1-2; D call uncertain. Trimming removed 1 base from V and 5 bases from J, with 5 bases in between. The CDR3 totals 11 residues. Germline loops: CDR1 DFQATT, CDR2 SNEGSKA (reference sequence). DNA of the CDR3: TGCAGTGCTAGAGTTGGTTATGGCTACACCTTC. It translates to CSARVGYGYTF.

The V gene is TRBV24-1, the J gene TRBJ2-7, with a tentative D call TRBD1 (7 bases). The CDR3 spans 15 residues. In germline, CDR1 is KGHDR, CDR2 SFDVKD. Trimming pared 3 bases from V and 1 base from J, leaving 12 bases between. The CDR3 DNA is TGTGCCACCAGTGATGCAGGGGGGCTTTCCTACGAGCAGTACTTC. Its translation: CATSDAGGLSYEQYF.

This clone was seen only a few times. This chain uses TRBV5-1 with TRBJ2-2; D is uncertain. Germline V gene data show CDR1 as SGHRS and CDR2 as YFSETQ. The V end lost 1 base, the J end lost 5 bases, and 12 bases lay between the germline ends. The CDR3 is 15 residues long. DNA of the CDR3: TGCGCCAGCAGCTTGTCCCAGGTGAAAACCGGGGAGCTGTTTTTT. This codes for CASSLSQVKTGELFF.

The chain links TRBV6-5 to TRBJ1-6; 7 bases align to TRBD1. The CDR3 is 15 residues long. Germline V lookup: CDR1 MNHEY, CDR2 SVGAGI. V lost 5 bases and J lost 3; bases outside the gene matches: 4. CDR3 sequence: CASSPSGGYNSPLHF. CDR3 nucleotides: TGTGCCAGCAGTCCCTCAGGGGGCTATAATTCACCCCTCCACTTT.